A selection of T cell receptor beta chains follows, all from one sample in a study of neurological immune-mediated disorders. TCRdb re-analysed the 5' RACE reads in MiXCR, keeping a single row per CDR3 protein. The sample records about 80,000 distinct CDR3 sequences, approximately 4.6% being singletons. Sequenced: PBMCs. The receptors stem from a woman aged 60-75 years with multiple sclerosis. Each CDR3 is given with its conserved first and last residue. The order of the fields is clone size, J gene, D gene, V gene, CDR3 protein, CDR3 DNA. The D gene is left open where the match is weak. Clone size appears in some rows only: once, few, many, or a class for an expanded clone.

abundance: many; j_gene: TRBJ2-7; d_gene: TRBD1; v_gene: TRBV15; CDR3aa: CATREAGDRNEQYF; CDR3nt: TGTGCCACCAGAGAGGCAGGGGACAGAAACGAGCAGTACTTC
abundance: NA; j_gene: TRBJ2-7; d_gene: NA; v_gene: TRBV12-3/TRBV12-4; CDR3aa: CASSFSQGGYEQYF; CDR3nt: TGTGCCAGCAGTTTCTCGCAGGGGGGCTACGAGCAGTACTTC
abundance: many; j_gene: TRBJ1-1; d_gene: TRBD1; v_gene: TRBV5-1; CDR3aa: CASSLIDREDTEAFF; CDR3nt: TGCGCCAGCAGCCTAATCGACAGGGAGGACACTGAAGCTTTCTTT
abundance: many; j_gene: TRBJ2-5; d_gene: NA; v_gene: TRBV14; CDR3aa: CASSQRGVGETQYF; CDR3nt: TGTGCCAGCAGCCAGAGGGGAGTCGGGGAGACCCAGTACTTC
abundance: many; j_gene: TRBJ1-2; d_gene: TRBD1; v_gene: TRBV6-6; CDR3aa: CASSYSPGTAGGFGYTF; CDR3nt: TGTGCCAGCAGTTACTCGCCTGGGACGGCAGGGGGCTTCGGCTACACCTTC
abundance: many; j_gene: TRBJ1-3; d_gene: NA; v_gene: TRBV6-6; CDR3aa: CASRTRSSGNTIYF; CDR3nt: TGTGCCAGCAGGACCCGGAGCTCTGGAAACACCATATATTTT
abundance: many; j_gene: TRBJ1-1; d_gene: NA; v_gene: TRBV15; CDR3aa: CATSREGNTEAFF; CDR3nt: TGTGCCACCAGCAGAGAGGGTAACACTGAAGCTTTCTTT
abundance: many; j_gene: TRBJ2-1; d_gene: NA; v_gene: TRBV12-3/TRBV12-4; CDR3aa: CASSFGGGEYNEQFF; CDR3nt: TGTGCCAGCAGTTTTGGTGGGGGAGAGTACAATGAGCAGTTCTTC
abundance: many; j_gene: TRBJ2-7; d_gene: NA; v_gene: TRBV9; CDR3aa: CASSSGGRAGYEQYF; CDR3nt: TGTGCCAGCAGCTCGGGGGGCAGGGCTGGCTACGAGCAGTACTTC
abundance: many; j_gene: TRBJ1-6; d_gene: NA; v_gene: TRBV6-1; CDR3aa: CATRTDPTYNSPLHF; CDR3nt: TGTGCCACTCGGACAGACCCTACCTATAATTCACCCCTCCACTTT